The present T cell receptor (beta chain) was sequenced within a study of shared clonotypes between healthy human individuals. From germline, CDR1 is MDHEN and CDR2 SYDVKM. This CDR3 has 15 residues. V lost 1 base and J 5 bases, leaving 14 bases between the germline ends. Genomic DNA belonging to each subset was distributed in equal measure over several immunoSEQ plates. Replicate PCRs for unsorted PBMC used approximately 320 ng DNA (about 30,000 T cell genomes). Some clones are missing from TCRdb's copy, which holds only in-frame ones; the method was immunoSEQ multiplex PCR. This sample has fewer than 550,000 clones, with 75% to 80% found just once.

Sequenced sample: PBMCs. V gene TRBV28 combines with J gene TRBJ1-2; no definite D call. The source of this sequence is a woman between 35 and 50 years old in good health. Some clones in this sample may be carry-over from other donors' samples. Written as DNA, the CDR3 is TGTGCCAGCAGTTTATTCCTCGAATTCCGTTATGGCTACACCTTC. Protein product: CASSLFLEFRYGYTF.